The clone carrying this T cell receptor beta chain was picked up a small number of times. Its target is not known. This CDR3 spans 14 amino acids. Germline CDR1 reads LNHDA; CDR2 reads SQIVND (reference sequence). With 6 bases removed from V and 8 bases from J, the gap between germline ends came to 17 bases. These data originate in a study of early T cells in non-severe SARS-CoV-2 infection. Study as a whole: Bulk RNA isolated from unsorted whole blood underwent sequencing; chains were not paired.

cDNA molecules, individually, were tagged with unique molecular identifiers. TCRdb used MiXCR to reprocess the 5' RACE reads, holding one entry per CDR3 protein. The repertoire consists of over 50,000 distinct CDR3 sequences, with 10% to 13% occurring once and the leading ten covering 1.5% to 2%. Findings and caveats of the study: Comparison of clonotypes with VDJdb favored anti-spike CD8 responses while missing private and CD4 specificities.

The chain combines TRBV19 with TRBJ2-1, with D possibly matching TRBD1 (6 bases). This receptor was taken from an adult who was a healthcare worker with PCR-confirmed SARS-CoV-2 infection or an uninfected control (not recorded which). Sequenced sample: whole blood. CDR3 coding DNA: TGTGCCAGTAGCCGGGACACCCGAGTCTATGAGCAGTTCTTC. Its translation is CASSRDTRVYEQFF.